One sample yielded the 11 T cell receptor beta chains listed below, sequenced in a study of T cell changes during pregnancy in multiple sclerosis. Assay used: immunoSEQ multiplex PCR; TCRdb lists only in-frame clones, some missing. This sample has over 90,000 clones, with 90% to 95% found just once. Sequenced here: peripheral blood, sampled after pregnancy. Receptor source: a female donor with multiple sclerosis, enrolled in a pregnancy study.

This sequence joins TRBV11-2 and TRBJ2-7; 10 bases line up with TRBD2. Germline V CDR1 and CDR2: SGHAT, FQNNGV. V dropped 1 base and J dropped 5; count of bases not matched to a gene: 5. There are 15 residues in the CDR3. Written as DNA, the CDR3 is TGTGCCAGCAGCTTAGTGCGGCTAGCGGGAGACGAGCAGTACTTC. It yields the protein CASSLVRLAGDEQYF.

CDR3 sequence reads: CASSLASGGSYEQYF. As DNA, the CDR3 is TGTGCCAGCAGCTTGGCTAGCGGGGGATCCTACGAGCAGTACTTC. This chain uses TRBV11-3 with TRBJ2-7; the match to TRBD2 covers 10 bases. The trim removed 3 bases at V and 1 base at J, leaving 3 bases unmatched. Germline CDR1 is SGHNT and CDR2 is YENEEA. The CDR3 consists of 15 residues.

V and J are TRBV28 and TRBJ1-4; no firm D call. CDR3 length: 14 residues. Germline assignment: CDR1 MDHEN and CDR2 SYDVKM. The germline V and J ends were trimmed by 6 bases and 1 base, with 9 bases remaining between them. Written as DNA, the CDR3 is TGTGCCAGCAGCACTAGGGTAACTAATGAAAAACTGTTTTTT. It encodes CASSTRVTNEKLFF.

The V call is TRBV19, the J call TRBJ1-5, with 7 bases matching TRBD1. V trimming: 8 bases; J trimming: 3 bases; junction bases outside the gene matches: 7. Germline assignment: CDR1 LNHDA and CDR2 SQIVND (reference sequence). The CDR3 totals 14 residues. This chain's CDR3 is CASRLQGHNQPQHF. The DNA for the CDR3 is TGTGCCAGTCGGTTACAGGGGCACAATCAGCCCCAGCATTTT.

This chain joins TRBV9 and TRBJ2-1; TRBD2 aligns across 8 bases. CDR1 SGDLS and CDR2 YYNGEE come from the germline V gene. There are 15 residues in the CDR3. Trimming cost V 5 bases and J 3 bases; bases outside gene matches: 7. Here the CDR3 DNA reads TGTGCCAGCAGGCCGCCGGGACTAGACTACAATGAGCAGTTCTTC. It encodes CASRPPGLDYNEQFF.

The chain joins TRBV4-2 to TRBJ2-3, with 10 positions matching TRBD2. This CDR3 comprises 15 residues. Losses at the gene ends were 3 bases for V and 6 bases for J; bases not matched to a gene: 6. Germline CDR1 reads LGHNA; CDR2 reads YNFKEQ. CDR3 bases: TGTGCCAGCAGCCACCGACCGGGACTAGCGGATACGCAGTATTTT. The encoded protein is CASSHRPGLADTQYF.

The chain carries TRBV20-1 and TRBJ1-2; D remains unclear. The V gene's germline CDR1 is DFQATT and CDR2 SNEGSKA (reference sequence). This CDR3 region has 10 residues. V lost 6 bases and J 8 bases, leaving 10 bases between the germline ends. This chain's CDR3 is CSAGSGGYTF. CDR3 DNA: TGCAGTGCCGGGTCCGGAGGCTACACCTTC.

This chain links TRBV30 with TRBJ1-6; D may be TRBD1 (5 bases). The CDR3 sequence is 13 residues long. Trimming stripped 4 bases from V and 8 bases from J, with 12 bases between. Germline CDR1 reads GTSNPN; CDR2 reads SVGIG (reference sequence). In nucleotides, the CDR3 is TGTGCCTGGAACGGGGGGACCTATTCACCCCTCCACTTT. Amino acid sequence: CAWNGGTYSPLHF.

The chain has TRBV7-2 and TRBJ1-2; tentative D call: TRBD1 (5 bases). The V gene's germline CDR1 is SGHTA and CDR2 FQGNSA. CDR3 size: 14 residues. Trimming left V 1 base short and J 8 bases short, with 14 bases between. The CDR3 here is CASSLGDSGGGYTF. CDR3 DNA sequence: TGTGCCAGCAGCTTAGGAGACAGCGGAGGGGGCTACACCTTC.

The table lists this clone with a few counts. The V gene is TRBV5-1, the J gene TRBJ2-1; 12 bases are a match to TRBD2. This CDR3 is 16 amino acids long. Trimming took 4 bases from V and 2 from J; bases not matched to a gene: 4. The germline V gene has CDR1 SGHRS and CDR2 YFSETQ. The DNA for the CDR3 is TGCGCCAGCAGCCAGACTAGCGGGAGTCCCTACAATGAGCAGTTCTTC. This gives the protein CASSQTSGSPYNEQFF.

The V gene is TRBV5-1, the J gene TRBJ1-1; 10 bases line up with TRBD1. The ends lost 3 bases at V and 5 bases at J; junction bases unmatched: 4. Germline V CDR1 and CDR2: SGHRS, YFSETQ. The CDR3 consists of 14 residues. CDR3 residues: CASSWDRGKTEAFF. CDR3 DNA sequence: TGCGCCAGCAGCTGGGACAGGGGAAAGACTGAAGCTTTCTTT.